This T cell receptor (beta chain) was obtained from a study of shared clonotypes between healthy human individuals. General study results and limits: The four-donor shared clonotypes exceeded non-shared clonotypes in generation probability, with non-shared ones scoring lower.

Concerning this clone: As yet, its antigen is unknown. Other DNA sequences in the sample encode the same CDR3.

With 1 base clipped from V and 4 bases from J, the junction kept 1 base outside the gene matches. The CDR3 sequence is 14 residues long. Germline CDR1 and CDR2: KGHSH and LQKENI. Measured with immunoSEQ multiplex PCR; TCRdb has only the in-frame clones, and not every one. The sample carries some 2 million clones, roughly 96% recorded once. Sequences were obtained from naive CD4+ T cells sorted from blood. Noted subset: CD45RA+ positively selected. This clonotype was sampled from a man younger than 35 in good health. The J gene is TRBJ2-7, the V gene TRBV18; 10 bases are shared with TRBD1. The CDR3 reads CASSPQGQGYEQYF. CDR3 bases: TGTGCCAGCTCACCACAGGGACAGGGGTACGAGCAGTACTTC.